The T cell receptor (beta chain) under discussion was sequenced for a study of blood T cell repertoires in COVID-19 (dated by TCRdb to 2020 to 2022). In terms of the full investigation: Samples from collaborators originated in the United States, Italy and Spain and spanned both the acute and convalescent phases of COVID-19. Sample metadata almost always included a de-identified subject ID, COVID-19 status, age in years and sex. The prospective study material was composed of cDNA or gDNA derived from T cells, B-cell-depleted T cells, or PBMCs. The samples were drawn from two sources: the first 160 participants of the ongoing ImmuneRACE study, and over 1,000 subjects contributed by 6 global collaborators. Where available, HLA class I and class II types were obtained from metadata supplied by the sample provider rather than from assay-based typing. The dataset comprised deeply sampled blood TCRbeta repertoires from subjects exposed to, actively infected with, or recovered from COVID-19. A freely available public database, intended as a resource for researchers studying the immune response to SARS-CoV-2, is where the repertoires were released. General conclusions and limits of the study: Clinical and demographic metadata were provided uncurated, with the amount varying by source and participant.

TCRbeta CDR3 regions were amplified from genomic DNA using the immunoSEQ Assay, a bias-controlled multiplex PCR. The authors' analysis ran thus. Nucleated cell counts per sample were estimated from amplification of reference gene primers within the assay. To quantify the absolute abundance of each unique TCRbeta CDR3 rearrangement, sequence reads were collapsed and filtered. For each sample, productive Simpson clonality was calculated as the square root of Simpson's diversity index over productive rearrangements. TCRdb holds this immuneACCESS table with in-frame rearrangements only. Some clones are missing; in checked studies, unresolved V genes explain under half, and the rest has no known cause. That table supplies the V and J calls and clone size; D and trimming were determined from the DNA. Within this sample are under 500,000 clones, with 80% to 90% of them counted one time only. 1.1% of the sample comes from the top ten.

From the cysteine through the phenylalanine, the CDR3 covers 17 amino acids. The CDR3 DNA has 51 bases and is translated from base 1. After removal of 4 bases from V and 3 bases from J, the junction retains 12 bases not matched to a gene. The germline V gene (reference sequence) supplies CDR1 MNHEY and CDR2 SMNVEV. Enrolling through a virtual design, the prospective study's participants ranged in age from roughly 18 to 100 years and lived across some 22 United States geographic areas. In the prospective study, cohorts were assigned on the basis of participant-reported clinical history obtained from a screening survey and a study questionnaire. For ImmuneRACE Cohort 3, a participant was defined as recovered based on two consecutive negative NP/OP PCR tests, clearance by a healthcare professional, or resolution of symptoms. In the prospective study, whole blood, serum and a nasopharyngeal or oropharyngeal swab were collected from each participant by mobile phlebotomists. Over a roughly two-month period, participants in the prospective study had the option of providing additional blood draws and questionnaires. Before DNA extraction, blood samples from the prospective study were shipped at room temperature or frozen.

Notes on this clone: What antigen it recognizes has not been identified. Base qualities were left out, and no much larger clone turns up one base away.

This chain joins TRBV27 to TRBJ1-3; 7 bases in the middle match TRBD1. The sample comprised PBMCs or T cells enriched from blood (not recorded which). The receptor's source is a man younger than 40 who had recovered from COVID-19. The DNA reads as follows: TGTGCCAGCAGTTCTCTCAATACAGGGGATGTTGGAAACACCATATATTTT. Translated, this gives CASSSLNTGDVGNTIYF.